This T cell receptor (beta chain) emerged from a study of CD8 T cells in ankylosing spondylitis. Study results and caveats: A motif in TCR beta, a set of about 8 highly homologous variants, appeared characteristic of ankylosing spondylitis blood.

As the method for making TCR beta libraries, quantitative 5'-RACE with molecular barcodes was used. TCRdb re-derived calls from the 5' RACE reads in MiXCR, one entry per CDR3 protein. The data contain a few hundred thousand distinct CDR3 sequences, roughly 8% of them seen just once; the ten biggest clones take up just over 14%. This clonotype was observed a handful of times. Its cognate antigen is unknown. The V gene's germline CDR1 is MNHNS and CDR2 SASEGT. The CDR3 is 15 residues long. Trimming shortened V by 5 bases and J by 0 bases, and 13 bases separated the two germline ends. The receptor was isolated from a male donor with ankylosing spondylitis. Sample: blood, either unsorted or a sorted T cell fraction (not recorded which). This sequence joins TRBV6-1 and TRBJ1-1; D may be TRBD1 (6 bases). CDR3 sequence: CASSTWDTLNTEAFF. DNA of the CDR3: TGTGCCAGCAGTACCTGGGACACCCTGAACACTGAAGCTTTCTTT.